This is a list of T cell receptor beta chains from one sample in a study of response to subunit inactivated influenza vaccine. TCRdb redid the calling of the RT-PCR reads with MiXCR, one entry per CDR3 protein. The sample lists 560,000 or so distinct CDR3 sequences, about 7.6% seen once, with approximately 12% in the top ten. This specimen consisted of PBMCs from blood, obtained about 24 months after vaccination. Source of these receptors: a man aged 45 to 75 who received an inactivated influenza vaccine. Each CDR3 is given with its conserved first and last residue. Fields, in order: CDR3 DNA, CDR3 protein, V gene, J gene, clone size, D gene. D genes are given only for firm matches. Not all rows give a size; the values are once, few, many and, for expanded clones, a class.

TGCGCCAGCAGCGGAAGACAGGTTAACACCGGGGAGCTGTTTTTT,CASSGRQVNTGELFF,TRBV5-1,TRBJ2-2,few,NA
TGTGCCAGCTCACCGGACTCCCGGAATGAGCAGTTCTTC,CASSPDSRNEQFF,TRBV18,TRBJ2-1,many,NA
TGTGCCAGCAGTGAAACCGGGACGACCTACTACGAGCAGTACTTC,CASSETGTTYYEQYF,TRBV6-1,TRBJ2-7,few,NA
TGTGCCAGCAGTTACTTTACGAACACCGGGGAGCTGTTTTTT,CASSYFTNTGELFF,TRBV6-5,TRBJ2-2,few,NA
TGCGCCAGCACAGAGGGACAGTTGAACAATGAGCAGTTCTTC,CASTEGQLNNEQFF,TRBV5-1,TRBJ2-1,NA,TRBD1
TGTGCCAGCTCACCAGGGACCGTGGGCACCGGGGAGCTGTTTTTT,CASSPGTVGTGELFF,TRBV18,TRBJ2-2,NA,NA
TGCGCCAGCAGCTTGGCGACCCGAGGGTCCTACGAGCAGTACTTC,CASSLATRGSYEQYF,TRBV5-1,TRBJ2-7,NA,NA
TGTGCCAGCGGGCTCGTAGCCCTGTCTACTGAAGCTTTCTTT,CASGLVALSTEAFF,TRBV12-3/TRBV12-4,TRBJ1-1,NA,NA
TGTGCCAGCAGCGATCCGATCAGCTCCTACAATGAGCAGTTCTTC,CASSDPISSYNEQFF,TRBV2,TRBJ2-1,many,NA
TGTGCCACCTCACAACGGGAGCAGTACTTC,CATSQREQYF,TRBV28,TRBJ2-7,NA,NA
TGTGCCACCAGTGATTGGCGGGAGGCCGTCGGGGAGCTGTTTTTT,CATSDWREAVGELFF,TRBV24-1,TRBJ2-2,many,TRBD2
TGCAGTGCTAGAGAATTGAGGACTAGGTTTATAGATACGCAGTATTTT,CSARELRTRFIDTQYF,TRBV20-1,TRBJ2-3,few,TRBD2
TGCAGTGCTAGAGATGGGGGGCGCAATCAGCCCCAGCATTTT,CSARDGGRNQPQHF,TRBV20-1,TRBJ1-5,many,NA
TGTGCCAGCAGCCCTAGCGGGGATAACACCGGGGAGCTGTTTTTT,CASSPSGDNTGELFF,TRBV7-2,TRBJ2-2,few,TRBD2
TGTGCCAGCAGTGACTCGGGGGCGGATACGCAGTATTTT,CASSDSGADTQYF,TRBV6-4,TRBJ2-3,many,NA
TGTGCCAGCAGTTACCTAGACAACGACAATGAGCAGTTCTTC,CASSYLDNDNEQFF,TRBV6-5,TRBJ2-1,many,NA
TGCAGCGCCGAGACTAGCGCCTACAATGAGCAGTTCTTC,CSAETSAYNEQFF,TRBV29-1,TRBJ2-1,NA,TRBD2
TGTGCCAGCAGCCAAACAAGGACTAGCGGTTACAATGAGCAGTTCTTC,CASSQTRTSGYNEQFF,TRBV3-1,TRBJ2-1,NA,TRBD2
TGTGCCAGCAGCTTAGGACTAGCGGGAGATTTGTTCTTC,CASSLGLAGDLFF,TRBV7-2,TRBJ2-1,many,TRBD2
TGCGCCAGCAGCCGTGGGGGGCCAAGCTCCTACAATGAGCAGTTCTTC,CASSRGGPSSYNEQFF,TRBV5-1,TRBJ2-1,few,NA
TGTGCCAGCAGCGTAGGCTCTAAAGGGATCTCGGGCGAGCAGTACTTC,CASSVGSKGISGEQYF,TRBV9,TRBJ2-7,few,NA
TGTGCCAGCAGTTCGTCCGGACTAGCGGGGGAGACCCAGTACTTC,CASSSSGLAGETQYF,TRBV27,TRBJ2-5,many,TRBD2
TGCGCCAGCAGCTTGGCTTCTTTTACTGGGACCCCTTATGGGGCCAACGTCCTGACTTTC,CASSLASFTGTPYGANVLTF,TRBV5-1,TRBJ2-6,few,NA
TGCGCCAGCAGCTCCGGGACAGGGGGCGCGAGTGAAAAACTGTTTTTT,CASSSGTGGASEKLFF,TRBV5-1,TRBJ1-4,many,TRBD1
TGTGCCAGCATCCGAGGGGGACCCGGGCGGCCAAATGAAAAACTGTTTTTT,CASIRGGPGRPNEKLFF,TRBV7-9,TRBJ1-4,NA,NA
TGCGCCAGCAGCCTATGGGGGGGGACTGAAGCTTTCTTT,CASSLWGGTEAFF,TRBV4-1,TRBJ1-1,many,NA
TGTGCCAGCAGTTACTCAGACTACACTGAAGCTTTCTTT,CASSYSDYTEAFF,TRBV6-5,TRBJ1-1,many,NA
TGTGCCAGCAGCCAAGAAGGGCAGGATGATGAAGCTTTCTTT,CASSQEGQDDEAFF,TRBV4-2,TRBJ1-1,few,NA
TGTGCCATCAGTGGCCCACCGGGACAGCGTCAAGAGACCCAGTACTTC,CAISGPPGQRQETQYF,TRBV10-3,TRBJ2-5,many,TRBD1
TGTGCCAGCAGTGGAGACAGGGGGCGAGGCACCGGGGAGCTGTTTTTT,CASSGDRGRGTGELFF,TRBV2,TRBJ2-2,NA,TRBD1
TGTGCCAGCAGCTTGGACCCCCCTAGCGGGGGTTCCGGGGAGCTGTTTTTT,CASSLDPPSGGSGELFF,TRBV5-6,TRBJ2-2,NA,TRBD2
TGTGCCAGCAGCCGGTGGTCTGAAGCTTTCTTT,CASSRWSEAFF,TRBV6-5,TRBJ1-1,NA,NA
TGCGCCACCCGACAGGGGGTGACCCCGGATACGCAGTATTTT,CATRQGVTPDTQYF,TRBV10-2,TRBJ2-3,many,TRBD1
TGTGCCACGAGCAATGGGAGTTCACCCCTCCACTTT,CATSNGSSPLHF,TRBV10-3,TRBJ1-6,few,NA
TGTGCCATCAGTGAGGTAACAGGGGACTATGGCTACACCTTC,CAISEVTGDYGYTF,TRBV10-3,TRBJ1-2,many,TRBD1
TGCAGTGCTAGGGACGTCTACGAGCAGTACTTC,CSARDVYEQYF,TRBV20-1,TRBJ2-7,many,NA
TGTGCCAGCAGTTACAAGCGGGAGGAGCAGTTCTTC,CASSYKREEQFF,TRBV6-5,TRBJ2-1,NA,TRBD2
TGTGCCAGCAGTTTAAAGGCGGGGTGGTCACAGCATTTT,CASSLKAGWSQHF,TRBV27,TRBJ1-5,few,NA
TGTACCAGCAGTTACCATCCCCTCTACGAGCAGTACTTC,CTSSYHPLYEQYF,TRBV6-2/TRBV6-3,TRBJ2-7,few,NA
TGTGCCAGCAGCCAACAGCTTGGGTCCCGCACCTTCGAGCAGTACTTC,CASSQQLGSRTFEQYF,TRBV3-1,TRBJ2-7,few,NA
TGTGCCAGCAGCCCAGGACCTGGCTCTGGAAACACCATATATTTT,CASSPGPGSGNTIYF,TRBV4-2,TRBJ1-3,many,NA
TGCGCCAGCAGCTTGGAGGGTAGCCCGAACCTCACCGGGGAGCTGTTTTTT,CASSLEGSPNLTGELFF,TRBV5-1,TRBJ2-2,few,NA
TGTGCCAGCAGTGACTCTACGCAGGGGGCAGGGGGCTACACCTTC,CASSDSTQGAGGYTF,TRBV6-4,TRBJ1-2,few,TRBD1